This TCR beta chain was sequenced for a study of blood T cells in healthy people across ages. Study observations and caveats: Expanded clonotype shifts may have been confounded, as the donors had an unknown CMV status. Roughly linear age-related decline in beta diversity appeared, significant by age about 40.

The V gene's germline CDR1 is SEHNR and CDR2 FQNEAQ (reference sequence). The CDR3 totals 14 residues. Losses at the gene ends were 2 bases for V and 6 bases for J; bases not matched to a gene: 3. Each donor was a healthy Caucasian individual from Russia, aged about 6 to 95. The second PCR ran 7 to 11 cycles with a sample-barcoded 5' primer and J-beta primers. Sequencing of every sample gave 2.5 million or more CDR3-containing paired-end reads. Via MiXCR, TCRdb re-called the 5' RACE reads, giving one row per CDR3 protein. Found here are approximately 800,000 distinct CDR3 sequences, approximately 59% of them singletons; the top ten hold about 30%. With respect to this clonotype: The antigen is undetermined.

The clonotype was recovered from a man aged 25-40 years in good health. The material sequenced was blood. V gene TRBV7-9 combines with J gene TRBJ2-1; 8 nucleotides line up with TRBD1. The CDR3 nucleotides are TGTGCCAGCAGCTTACCGGACAGGGCCAATGAGCAGTTCTTC. Residues: CASSLPDRANEQFF.